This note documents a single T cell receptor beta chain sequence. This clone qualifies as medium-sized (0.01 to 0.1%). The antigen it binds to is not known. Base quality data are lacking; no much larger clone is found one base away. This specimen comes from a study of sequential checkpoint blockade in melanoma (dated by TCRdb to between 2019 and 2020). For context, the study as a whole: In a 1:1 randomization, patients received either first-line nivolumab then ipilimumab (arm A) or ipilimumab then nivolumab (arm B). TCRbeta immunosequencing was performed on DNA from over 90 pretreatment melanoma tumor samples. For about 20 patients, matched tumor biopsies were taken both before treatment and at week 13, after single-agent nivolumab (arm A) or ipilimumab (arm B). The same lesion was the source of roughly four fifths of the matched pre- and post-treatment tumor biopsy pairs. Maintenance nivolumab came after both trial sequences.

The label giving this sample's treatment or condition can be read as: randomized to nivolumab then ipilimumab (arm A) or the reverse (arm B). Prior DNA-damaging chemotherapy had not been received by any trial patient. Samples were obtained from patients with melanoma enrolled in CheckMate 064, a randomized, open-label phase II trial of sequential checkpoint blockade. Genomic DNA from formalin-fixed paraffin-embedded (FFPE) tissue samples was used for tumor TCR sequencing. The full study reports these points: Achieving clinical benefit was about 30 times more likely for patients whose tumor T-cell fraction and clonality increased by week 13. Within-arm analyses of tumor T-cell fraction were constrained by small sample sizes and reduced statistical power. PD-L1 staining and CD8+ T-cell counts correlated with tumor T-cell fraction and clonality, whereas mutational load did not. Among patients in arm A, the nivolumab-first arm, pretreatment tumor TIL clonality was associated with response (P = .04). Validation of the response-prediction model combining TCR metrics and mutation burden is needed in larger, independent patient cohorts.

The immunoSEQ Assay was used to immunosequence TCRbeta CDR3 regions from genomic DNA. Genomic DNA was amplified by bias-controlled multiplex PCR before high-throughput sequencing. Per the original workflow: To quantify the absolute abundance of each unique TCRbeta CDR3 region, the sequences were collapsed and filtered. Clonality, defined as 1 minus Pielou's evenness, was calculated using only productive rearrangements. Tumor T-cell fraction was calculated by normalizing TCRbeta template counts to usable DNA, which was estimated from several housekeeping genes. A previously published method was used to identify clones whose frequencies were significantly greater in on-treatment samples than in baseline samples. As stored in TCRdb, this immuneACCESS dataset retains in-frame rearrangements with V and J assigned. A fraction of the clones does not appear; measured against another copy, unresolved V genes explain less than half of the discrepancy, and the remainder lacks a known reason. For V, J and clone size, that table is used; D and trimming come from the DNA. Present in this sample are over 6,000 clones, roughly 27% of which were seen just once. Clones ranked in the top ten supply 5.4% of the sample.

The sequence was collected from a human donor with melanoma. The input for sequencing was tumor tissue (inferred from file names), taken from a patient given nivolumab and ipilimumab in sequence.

For the CDR3, the sequence is CASRRQPNTGELFF. In nucleotide form, the sequence is TGTGCCAGCAGACGACAGCCGAACACCGGGGAGCTGTTTTTT. The chain links TRBV6-8 with TRBJ2-2; TRBD1 might be the D gene, on 5 matching bases. The trim is 6 bases for V and 0 bases for J, with a gap of 8 bases between the germline ends. Per the germline V gene, MNHGY is the CDR1 and SAAAGT is the CDR2. From its cysteine to its phenylalanine, the CDR3 spans 14 amino acids. The only DNA kept is the CDR3, 42 bases in frame from the first base.